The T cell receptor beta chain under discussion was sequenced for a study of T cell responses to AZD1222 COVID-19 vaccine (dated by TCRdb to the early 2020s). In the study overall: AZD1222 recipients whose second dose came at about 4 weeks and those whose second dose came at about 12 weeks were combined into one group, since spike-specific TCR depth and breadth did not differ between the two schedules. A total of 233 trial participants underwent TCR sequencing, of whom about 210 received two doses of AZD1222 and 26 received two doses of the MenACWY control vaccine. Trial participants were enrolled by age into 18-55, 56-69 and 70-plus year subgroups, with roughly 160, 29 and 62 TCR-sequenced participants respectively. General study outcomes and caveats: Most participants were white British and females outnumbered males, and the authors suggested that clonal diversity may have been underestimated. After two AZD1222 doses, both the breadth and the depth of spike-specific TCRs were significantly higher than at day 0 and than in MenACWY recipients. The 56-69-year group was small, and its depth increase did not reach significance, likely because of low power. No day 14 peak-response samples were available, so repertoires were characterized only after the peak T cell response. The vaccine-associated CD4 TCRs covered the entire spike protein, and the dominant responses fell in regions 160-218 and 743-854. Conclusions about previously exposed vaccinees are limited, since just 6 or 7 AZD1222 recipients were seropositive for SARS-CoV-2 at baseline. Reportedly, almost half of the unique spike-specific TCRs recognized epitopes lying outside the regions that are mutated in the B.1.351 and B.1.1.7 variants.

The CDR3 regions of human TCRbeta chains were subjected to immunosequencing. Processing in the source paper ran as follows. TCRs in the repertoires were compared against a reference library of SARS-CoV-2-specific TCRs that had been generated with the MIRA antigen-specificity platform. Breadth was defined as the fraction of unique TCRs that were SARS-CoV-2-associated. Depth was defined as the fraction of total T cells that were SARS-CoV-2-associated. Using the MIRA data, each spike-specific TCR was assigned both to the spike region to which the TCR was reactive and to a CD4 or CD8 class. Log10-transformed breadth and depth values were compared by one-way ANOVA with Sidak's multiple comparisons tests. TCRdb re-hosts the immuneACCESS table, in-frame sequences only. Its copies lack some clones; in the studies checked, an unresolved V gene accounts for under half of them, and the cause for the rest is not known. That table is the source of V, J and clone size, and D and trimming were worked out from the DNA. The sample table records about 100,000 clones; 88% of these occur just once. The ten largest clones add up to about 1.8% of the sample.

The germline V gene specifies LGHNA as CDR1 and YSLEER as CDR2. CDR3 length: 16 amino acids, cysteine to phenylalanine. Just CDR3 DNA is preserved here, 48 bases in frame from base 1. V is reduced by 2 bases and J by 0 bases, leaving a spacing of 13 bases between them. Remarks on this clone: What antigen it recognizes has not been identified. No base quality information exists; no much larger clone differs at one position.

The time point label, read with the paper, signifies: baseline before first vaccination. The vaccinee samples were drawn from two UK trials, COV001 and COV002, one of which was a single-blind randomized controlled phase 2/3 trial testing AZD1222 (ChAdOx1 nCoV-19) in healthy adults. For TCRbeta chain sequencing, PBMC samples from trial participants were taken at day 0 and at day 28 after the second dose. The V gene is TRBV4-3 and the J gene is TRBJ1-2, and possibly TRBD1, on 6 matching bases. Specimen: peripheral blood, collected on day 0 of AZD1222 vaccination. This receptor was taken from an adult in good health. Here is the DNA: TGCGCCAGCAGCCAAATTGTCGGGGGCACTAACTATGGCTACACCTTC. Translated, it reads CASSQIVGGTNYGYTF.